The T cell receptor (beta chain) described here comes from a study of shared clonotypes between healthy human individuals. For sorted subsets, 150 to 200 ng DNA per replicate equaled some 27,000 T cell genomes. Measured with immunoSEQ multiplex PCR; TCRdb has only the in-frame clones, and not every one. The sample shows roughly 2.4 million clones, more than 90% of them seen only once. This CDR3 has 11 amino acids. With 3 bases removed from V and 8 bases from J, the gap between germline ends came to 7 bases. Germline CDR1 reads MNHNS; CDR2 reads SASEGT. J is TRBJ1-2 and V is TRBV6-1, with D unclear. The sequenced sample was naive CD4+ T cells sorted from blood. The subset: CD45RA+ positively selected. This TCR came from a man younger than 35 in good health. The CDR3: CASSETRGYTF. In DNA form, the CDR3 reads TGTGCCAGCAGTGAGACTCGGGGCTACACCTTC.